The 8 T cell receptor beta chains below come from one sample, sequenced in a study of T cell changes during pregnancy in multiple sclerosis. Only in-frame clones appear in the TCRdb table, and some are missing; sequencing was by immunoSEQ multiplex PCR. The table has under 130,000 clones, roughly nine tenths seen once. The specimen comprised peripheral blood, sampled after pregnancy. These receptors were taken from a female donor with multiple sclerosis, enrolled in a pregnancy study.

With regard to this clone: The same CDR3 can be traced to other DNA sequences in this sample. The V and J genes are TRBV2 and TRBJ1-5; D possibly corresponds to TRBD1 (5 bases). CDR3 length equals 14 residues. The V end was cut by 3 bases, the J end by 2 bases, with 8 bases between. In germline, CDR1 is SNHLY, CDR2 FYNNEI. The CDR3 region is CASSDQGGNQPQHF. For the CDR3, the DNA is TGTGCCAGCAGTGATCAGGGTGGCAATCAGCCCCAGCATTTT.

For the CDR3, the DNA is TGTGCCAGCAGCTTGTCAGGATCGTACGAGCAGTACTTC. Encoded protein: CASSLSGSYEQYF. The V and J genes are TRBV11-2 and TRBJ2-7, with D uncertain. The germline V gene encodes CDR1 SGHAT and CDR2 FQNNGV. The CDR3 is 13 residues long. Between the trimmed V and J ends, which lost 3 bases and 4 bases, there was a span of 10 bases.

The gene calls are TRBV6-5 and TRBJ1-3; the match to TRBD1 covers 8 bases. V was pared by 11 bases and J by 4 bases, with 10 bases of the junction left unmatched. Germline CDR1 is MNHEY and CDR2 is SVGAGI. This CDR3 has 14 amino acids. In DNA form, the CDR3 reads TGTGCCTCTTCGGGACAGGCGGGAGGAAACACCATATATTTT. Residues: CASSGQAGGNTIYF.

The rearrangement uses TRBV10-3 and TRBJ2-5, with D tentatively TRBD1 (5 bases). Germline CDR1 and CDR2: ENHRY and SYGVKD. CDR3 length equals 13 residues. V lost 8 bases and J lost 2, with 12 bases in between. The CDR3 bases are TGTGCCATCCGGGCAGGGCCTCAAGAGACCCAGTACTTC. Encoded protein: CAIRAGPQETQYF.

The rearrangement links TRBV9 to TRBJ1-2; TRBD1 aligns across 9 bases. The CDR3 length is 17 residues. The trim removed 4 bases at V and 1 base at J, leaving 11 bases unmatched. Germline values: CDR1 SGDLS, CDR2 YYNGEE. CDR3 sequence: CASSLLLGQGFNYGYTF. In nucleotides, the CDR3 is TGTGCCAGCAGCCTTCTCCTGGGACAGGGATTTAACTATGGCTACACCTTC.

The chain carries TRBV7-2 and TRBJ1-1, with 11 positions matching TRBD1. Germline CDR1 reads SGHTA; CDR2 reads FQGNSA. The CDR3 sequence is 16 residues long. V was pared by 2 bases and J by 4 bases, with 6 bases of the junction left unmatched. CDR3 sequence reads: CASSLRWTGGGTEAFF. The CDR3 region has the DNA TGTGCCAGCAGCTTACGGTGGACAGGGGGCGGCACTGAAGCTTTCTTT.

V is TRBV6-5 and J is TRBJ1-3; D is undetermined. Germline CDR1 and CDR2: MNHEY and SVGAGI. CDR3 length equals 13 residues. The germline V and J ends were trimmed by 7 bases and 5 bases, with 12 bases remaining between them. The CDR3 region has the DNA TGTGCCAGCAAGCGGAGTCGAAGAAACACCATATATTTT. Encoded protein: CASKRSRRNTIYF.

V is TRBV7-6 and J is TRBJ2-1, with D possibly TRBD2 on 6 matching bases. The CDR3 covers 15 residues. The germline gives CDR1 SGHVS, CDR2 FNYEAQ. V lost 2 bases and J 0 bases, leaving 8 bases between the germline ends. CDR3 coding DNA: TGTGCCAGCAGCTTATTCGGGGGCTCCTACAATGAGCAGTTCTTC. The encoded protein is CASSLFGGSYNEQFF.